This T cell receptor beta chain emerged from a study of OX40 agonist ivuxolimab in advanced cancers. Findings and caveats of the study: Low levels of normalized T-cell clonal expansion also appeared in some nonresponders.

The CDR3 has 14 residues. With 4 bases clipped from V and 5 bases from J, the junction kept 5 bases outside the gene matches. Germline values: CDR1 SGHDT, CDR2 YYEEEE. This clone was picked up a small number of times. The antigen remains undetermined. The table came from immunoSEQ multiplex PCR; TCRdb's copy has only in-frame clones and leaves some out. The repertoire holds under 110,000 clones, with just over 90% as singletons. This specimen was CD4+ or CD8+ T cells sorted from blood, taken in a trial of the OX40 agonist ivuxolimab. The receptor's source is an adult with an advanced solid tumor such as melanoma, head and neck, liver or kidney cancer. The chain couples TRBV5-6 to TRBJ2-5; TRBD2 matches at 10 bases. The CDR3 DNA sequence: TGTGCCAGCAGCCGAGCGGGGGGGCGTGAGACCCAGTACTTC. It is translated as CASSRAGGRETQYF.